This is a list of T cell receptor beta chains from one sample in a study of T cells after yellow fever vaccination. MiXCR was run by TCRdb on the 5' RACE reads, yielding one entry per CDR3 protein. This table holds tens of thousands of distinct CDR3 sequences, approximately 7.7% found once. The source material was CD8+ T cells sorted from PBMCs, sampled 5 days after the first yellow fever vaccination. The origin of the receptors is a young man who received the YFV17D yellow fever vaccine. The CDR3 runs from the conserved cysteine through the conserved F or W. The order of the fields is D gene, J gene, clone size, V gene, CDR3 DNA, CDR3 protein. The D gene is left open where the match is weak. Clone size is stated in some rows and not others, as once, few, many or a class when expanded.

TRBD2,TRBJ2-3,few,TRBV20-1,TGCAGTGCTAGAAAGGGACTAGCGGGGACAGATACGCAGTATTTT,CSARKGLAGTDTQYF
NA,TRBJ1-5,NA,TRBV3-1,TGTGCCAGCAGCCAAGATATCCGGGGCAATCAGCCCCAGCATTTT,CASSQDIRGNQPQHF
NA,TRBJ2-2,NA,TRBV24-1,TGTGCCACCAGGGATGGCGGCGGGGAGCTGTTTTTT,CATRDGGGELFF
NA,TRBJ2-1,many,TRBV27,TGTGCCAGCAGTCCGGGGAGGTCCTACAATGAGCAGTTCTTC,CASSPGRSYNEQFF
NA,TRBJ1-5,NA,TRBV6-5,TGTGCCAGCAGTTACTTTATCTCGGCACAGAATCAGCCCCAGCATTTT,CASSYFISAQNQPQHF
NA,TRBJ2-5,many,TRBV19,TGTGCCAGTAGTCGCGGGTCAGCGACCCAGTACTTC,CASSRGSATQYF
NA,TRBJ1-6,many,TRBV6-1,TGTGCCAGCAGTGGCCTCGGGGCAGGGGTGTATAATTCACCCCTCCACTTT,CASSGLGAGVYNSPLHF
NA,TRBJ1-1,few,TRBV2,TGTGCCAGCAGTGAAACTAGGGTGATGAACACTGAAGCTTTCTTT,CASSETRVMNTEAFF
NA,TRBJ1-5,few,TRBV15,TGTGCCACCAGCAGAGGAGGGCACAGGGTTGGCAATCAGCCCCAGCATTTT,CATSRGGHRVGNQPQHF
NA,TRBJ2-1,few,TRBV4-2,TGTGCCAGCAGCCAAGCGGGGGGCCCGTCGAGCTCCTACAATGAGCAGTTCTTC,CASSQAGGPSSSYNEQFF
NA,TRBJ2-1,few,TRBV6-2/TRBV6-3,TGTGCCAGCAACAAGGCGCCTAGCCACAATGAGCAGTTCTTC,CASNKAPSHNEQFF
TRBD2,TRBJ2-3,NA,TRBV4-1,TGCGCCAGCAGCCAGGAGGACTCTAGCGGGCCGAGCACAGATACGCAGTATTTT,CASSQEDSSGPSTDTQYF
NA,TRBJ2-5,many,TRBV9,TGTGCCAGCAGCGTAGCCGTTAGCTTGCAGGAGACCCAGTACTTC,CASSVAVSLQETQYF
TRBD1,TRBJ2-2,NA,TRBV12-5,TGTGCTAGTGGTTTGGTAGGGACAGGGAACACCGGGGAGCTGTTTTTT,CASGLVGTGNTGELFF